What follows are 30 T cell receptor beta chains derived from one specimen sequenced in a study of OX40 agonist ivuxolimab in advanced cancers. The assay was immunoSEQ multiplex PCR, and TCRdb's table has in-frame clones only and misses some. The sample consists of 72,000 or so clones, roughly 87% of them appearing once. The sequencing here drew on CD4+ or CD8+ T cells sorted from blood, taken in a trial of the OX40 agonist ivuxolimab. Receptor source: an adult with an advanced solid tumor such as melanoma, head and neck, liver or kidney cancer.

The chain recombines TRBV6-5 with TRBJ2-3, with 7 bases aligning to TRBD1. Germline lookup yields CDR1 MNHEY and CDR2 SVGAGI. The CDR3 contains 15 residues. J lost 4 bases, V lost 6 bases, and 10 bases had no gene match. CDR3 DNA sequence: TGTGCCAGCAGCTCCGGGACAGTGCTTCCAGATACGCAGTATTTT. This codes for CASSSGTVLPDTQYF.

This clone appeared once. J is TRBJ2-7 and V is TRBV6-5; 10 positions match TRBD2. CDR1 and CDR2 from the germline V gene are MNHEY and SVGAGI. Trimming removed 5 bases from V and 3 bases from J; junction bases left unmatched: 7. This CDR3 comprises 15 residues. CDR3 sequence: CASSRTGTSVYEQYF. Written as DNA, the CDR3 is TGTGCCAGCAGTCGGACCGGGACTAGCGTCTACGAGCAGTACTTC.

The chain links TRBV9 to TRBJ2-3; the match to TRBD2 covers 10 bases. Germline V gene sequence: CDR1 SGDLS, CDR2 YYNGEE. The ends lost 3 bases at V and 6 bases at J; junction bases unmatched: 10. The CDR3 loop spans 16 amino acids. DNA for the CDR3: TGTGCCAGCAGCGCCGCAGCGGGAGGGCCCTTCGATACGCAGTATTTT. It yields the protein CASSAAAGGPFDTQYF.

This sequence joins TRBV7-9 and TRBJ2-2; TRBD1 matches 7 bases. J lost 5 bases, V lost 6 bases, and 6 bases had no gene match. This CDR3 has 14 amino acids. Germline CDR1 SEHNR, CDR2 FQNEAQ (reference sequence). CDR3 DNA sequence: TGTGCCAGCAGGCGTGGGGACAGAACCGGGGAGCTGTTTTTT. It specifies CASRRGDRTGELFF.

The chain couples TRBV14 to TRBJ2-3; 7 nucleotides align to TRBD2. The CDR3 spans 17 residues. The germline V gene has CDR1 SGHDN and CDR2 FVKESK. The J segment lost 0 bases and the V segment lost 2 bases, leaving 8 bases of the junction unmatched. Here the CDR3 reads CASSQRVGGLSTDTQYF. The CDR3 DNA follows: TGTGCCAGCAGCCAACGGGTCGGGGGACTAAGCACAGATACGCAGTATTTT.

The chain uses TRBV6-5 and TRBJ1-4; 7 bases line up with TRBD1. The germline gives CDR1 MNHEY, CDR2 SVGAGI. CDR3 size: 15 residues. V was pared by 4 bases and J by 7 bases, with 9 bases of the junction left unmatched. The CDR3 DNA is TGTGCCAGCAGTTCGGGGGACAGAACTGTTGAAAAACTGTTTTTT. Translation gives CASSSGDRTVEKLFF.

This clone was counted once. The genes are TRBV11-2 and TRBJ2-7; D is possibly TRBD2 (6 bases). Trimming removed 4 bases from V and 2 bases from J, with 15 bases in between. The CDR3 runs to 15 residues. The V gene's germline CDR1 is SGHAT and CDR2 FQNNGV. CDR3 protein: CASSSRVTSAYEQYF. CDR3 in DNA: TGTGCCAGCAGCTCACGAGTGACTAGTGCCTACGAGCAGTACTTC.

The chain recombines TRBV29-1 with TRBJ2-2; no firm D call. V lost 0 bases, J lost 2 bases, and 10 bases lay in between. Germline-derived CDR1 and CDR2 are SQVTM and ANQGSEA. The CDR3 is 15 amino acids. The CDR3 coding sequence is TGCAGCGTTGAAGACGCTTGGGAAAACACCGGGGAGCTGTTTTTT. Protein product: CSVEDAWENTGELFF.

Regarding this clone: One end of the junction varies from germline; a read error may be responsible. The J gene is TRBJ1-2, the V gene TRBV6-1; D possibly corresponds to TRBD1 (5 bases). Germline V CDR1 and CDR2: MNHNS, SASEGT. The length of the CDR3 is 10 residues. CDR3 nucleotides: TGTGCCAGCAGTGAACTACAGGTTTTCTTC. Translated: CASSELQVFF.

This chain links TRBV5-4 with TRBJ2-6; tentatively, D is TRBD2 (6 bases). The CDR3 totals 13 residues. Trimming took 0 bases from V and 15 from J, leaving 13 bases between them. Germline-derived CDR1 and CDR2 are SGHNT and YYREEE (reference sequence). CDR3: CASSLAGEAALTF. For the CDR3, the DNA is TGTGCCAGCAGCTTGGCGGGGGAGGCCGCCCTGACTTTC.

The rearrangement uses TRBV4-2 and TRBJ2-7; 8 positions agree with TRBD1. Looked up from germline, CDR1 is LGHNA and CDR2 is YNFKEQ. The CDR3 sequence is 19 residues long. Germline trimming cut 0 bases from V and 2 bases from J; bases unmatched to any gene: 15. This chain's CDR3 is CASSQDPRYGQGPPYEQYF. The CDR3 DNA reads TGTGCCAGCAGCCAAGACCCTCGATACGGACAGGGACCCCCCTACGAGCAGTACTTC.

The rearrangement uses TRBV6-4 and TRBJ2-4; D tentatively reads TRBD1 or TRBD2 (7 bases each). Per germline, CDR1 MRHNA and CDR2 SNTAGT. V lost 0 bases and J lost 8, with 11 bases in between. The CDR3 loop spans 14 amino acids. The CDR3: CASSDSTGRDIQYF. The CDR3 region has the DNA TGTGCCAGCAGTGACTCGACAGGGAGGGACATTCAGTACTTC.

This clone has only a few counts. The chain links TRBV5-6 to TRBJ1-4, with no clear D. The CDR3 consists of 15 residues. V lost 3 bases and J 8 bases, leaving 17 bases between the germline ends. From germline, CDR1 is SGHDT and CDR2 YYEEEE. CDR3 nucleotides: TGTGCCAGCAGCTCTCGCTTCGGAACGGAGGAAAAACTGTTTTTT. It is translated as CASSSRFGTEEKLFF.

The rearrangement uses TRBV5-5 and TRBJ2-7; D may be TRBD1 (6 bases). Trimming stripped 2 bases from V and 5 bases from J, with 17 bases between. CDR1 SGHKS and CDR2 YYEKEE come from the germline V gene (reference sequence). This CDR3 spans 15 amino acids. In nucleotides, the CDR3 is TGTGCCAGCAGCTTAACAGACTTCGACAGGAACGAGCAGTACTTC. As protein: CASSLTDFDRNEQYF.

J is TRBJ2-1 and V is TRBV4-2; 10 nucleotides align to TRBD2. V was clipped by 2 bases and J by 4 bases; unmatched bases: 5. Germline V gene data show CDR1 as LGHNA and CDR2 as YNFKEQ. CDR3 length: 16 residues. CDR3 nucleotide sequence: TGTGCCAGCAGCCAACCCAGCGGGAGGGCTTACAATGAGCAGTTCTTC. It is translated as CASSQPSGRAYNEQFF.

The table lists this clone with a count of one. V usage is TRBV25-1 and J usage is TRBJ2-7; TRBD1 matches at 8 bases. The V gene end was trimmed by 5 bases and the J gene end by 4 bases; junction bases not matched to a gene: 7. The CDR3 contains 14 residues. The germline CDR1 and CDR2 sequences are MGHDK and SYGVNS. The CDR3 DNA sequence: TGTGCCAGCAGTTCCGGGACAGGACCTTACGAGCAGTACTTC. Translated: CASSSGTGPYEQYF.

The chain combines TRBV20-1 with TRBJ2-7; no clear D. V was clipped by 6 bases and J by 7 bases, with 13 bases between them. The CDR3 length is 11 residues. Germline V gives CDR1 DFQATT, CDR2 SNEGSKA (reference sequence). CDR3 nucleotide sequence: TGCAGTGCGGGCGTTTTTTTGGAGCAGTACTTC. Protein sequence: CSAGVFLEQYF.

V is TRBV19 and J is TRBJ2-3; D is unresolved. The CDR3 is 15 amino acids. Germline CDR1 reads LNHDA; CDR2 reads SQIVND (reference sequence). Trimming shortened V by 1 base and J by 2 bases, and 10 bases separated the two germline ends. The CDR3 loop reads CASSIAEAYTDTQYF. The CDR3 DNA reads as TGTGCCAGTAGTATAGCTGAGGCCTACACAGATACGCAGTATTTT.

This chain links TRBV19 with TRBJ2-3, with a possible D match to TRBD1 (6 bases). V was clipped by 5 bases and J by 3 bases, with 12 bases between them. CDR3 length: 14 amino acids. Germline-derived CDR1 and CDR2 are LNHDA and SQIVND (reference sequence). Here the CDR3 reads CASSPGQFTDTQYF. CDR3 nucleotides: TGTGCCAGTAGTCCCGGACAGTTTACAGATACGCAGTATTTT.

The genes are TRBV9 and TRBJ1-3; the match to TRBD1 covers 10 bases. This CDR3 has 17 amino acids. CDR1 and CDR2 (germline): SGDLS, YYNGEE. Trimming at V came to 0 bases and at J to 4 bases, leaving 7 bases not matched to a gene. The CDR3 spells CASSVESPGQGGNTIYF. The CDR3 DNA is TGTGCCAGCAGCGTAGAGTCCCCGGGACAGGGGGGAAACACCATATATTTT.

The rearrangement joins TRBV19 to TRBJ1-1; D might be TRBD1 (5 bases). The V gene lost 5 bases and the J gene lost 0 bases, with 16 bases spanning the gap. Germline V gene data show CDR1 as LNHDA and CDR2 as SQIVND (reference sequence). The length of the CDR3 is 16 residues. This CDR3 is CASSLSRGTLNTEAFF. In DNA, the CDR3 is TGTGCCAGTAGTTTATCTAGGGGAACCCTGAACACTGAAGCTTTCTTT.

The rearrangement uses TRBV11-1 and TRBJ1-2, with D possibly matching TRBD1 (5 bases). The length of the CDR3 is 12 residues. The germline CDR1 and CDR2 sequences are SGHAT and FQDESV (reference sequence). V was pared by 5 bases and J by 6 bases, with 10 bases between. The CDR3 sequence is CASSQQGNGYTF. The CDR3 region has the DNA TGTGCCAGCAGCCAGCAGGGTAATGGCTACACCTTC. Using reference TRBV11-1 and TRBJ1-2 for the parts outside the CDR3, the full variable domain is EAEVAQSPRYKITEKSQAVAFWCDPISGHATLYWYRQILGQGPELLVQFQDESVVDDSQLPKDRFSAERLKGVDSTLKIQPAELGDSAMYLCASSQQGNGYTFGSGTRLTVV.

The genes are TRBV5-1 and TRBJ2-1, with TRBD2 matching over 16 bases. J gave up 3 bases and V 0 bases, and 6 bases lay outside the gene matches. The CDR3 runs 19 residues. The germline V gene has CDR1 SGHRS and CDR2 YFSETQ. The CDR3 spells CASSLAGLAGGPGYNEQFF. For the CDR3, the DNA is TGCGCCAGCAGCTTGGCGGGACTAGCGGGAGGGCCCGGCTACAATGAGCAGTTCTTC.

A note on this clone: The same CDR3 is also encoded by other DNA sequences in this sample. The rearrangement joins TRBV18 to TRBJ2-3; no firm D call. V lost 2 bases and J 4 bases, leaving 4 bases between the germline ends. CDR1 and CDR2 (germline): KGHSH, LQKENI. The CDR3 consists of 12 residues. CDR3 DNA: TGTGCCAGCTCACCAGTCGCAGATACGCAGTATTTT. This sequence encodes CASSPVADTQYF.

This chain uses TRBV2 with TRBJ1-1; D unresolved. CDR3 length: 14 amino acids. Trimming removed 2 bases from V and 6 bases from J, with 13 bases in between. Germline V gene sequence: CDR1 SNHLY, CDR2 FYNNEI. In DNA form, the CDR3 reads TGTGCCAGCAGTGAACCCCCTGCTAGGGCTGAAGCTTTCTTT. This encodes CASSEPPARAEAFF.

J is TRBJ2-1 and V is TRBV7-9, with 9 bases lining up with TRBD2. The CDR3 sequence is 15 residues long. Losses at the gene ends were 2 bases for V and 7 bases for J; bases not matched to a gene: 6. CDR1 and CDR2 from the germline V gene are SEHNR and FQNEAQ (reference sequence). The chain's CDR3 is CASSLTSGQENEQFF. CDR3 in DNA: TGTGCCAGCAGCTTAACTAGCGGGCAAGAGAATGAGCAGTTCTTC.

V gene TRBV18 combines with J gene TRBJ1-2; 12 nucleotides line up with TRBD1. Germline assignment: CDR1 KGHSH and CDR2 LQKENI. Unmatched junction bases numbered 12, after V lost 3 bases and J lost 7 bases. CDR3 length: 17 residues. The CDR3 protein is CASSPRQPGQGASGYTF. The CDR3 DNA reads as TGTGCCAGCTCACCGAGGCAACCGGGACAGGGGGCCAGTGGCTACACCTTC. The full variable domain, in which reference TRBV18 and TRBJ1-2 provide the parts outside the CDR3, is NAGVMQNPRHLVRRRGQEARLRCSPMKGHSHVYWYRQLPEEGLKFMVYLQKENIIDESGMPKERFSAEFPKEGPSILRIQQVVRGDSAAYFCASSPRQPGQGASGYTFGSGTRLTVV.

This chain uses TRBV28 with TRBJ2-7, with TRBD2 matching 7 bases. CDR3 size: 14 residues. The germline V gene has CDR1 MDHEN and CDR2 SYDVKM. V shed 6 bases and J 8 bases; nucleotides not matched to a gene: 13. DNA for the CDR3: TGTGCCAGCAGGCTCGGCCACCGGGGGGACCAGCAGTACTTC. It translates to CASRLGHRGDQQYF.

The chain recombines TRBV28 with TRBJ1-5; 10 bases align to TRBD1. Germline lookup yields CDR1 MDHEN and CDR2 SYDVKM. This CDR3 has 16 amino acids. The junction had 5 bases not matched to a gene; V was cut back by 2 bases and J by 4 bases. DNA for the CDR3: TGTGCCAGCAGTTTACGACAGGGGGCGCTTAATCAGCCCCAGCATTTT. This codes for CASSLRQGALNQPQHF.

The V gene is TRBV11-2, the J gene TRBJ1-2; 7 bases match TRBD1. The CDR3 runs 15 residues. The germline V gene encodes CDR1 SGHAT and CDR2 FQNNGV. V trimming: 5 bases; J trimming: 1 base; junction bases outside the gene matches: 7. CDR3 in DNA: TGTGCCAGCAGCACCAGGGGGACCCTTAACTATGGCTACACCTTC. This gives the protein CASSTRGTLNYGYTF. Variable domain in full (rest from reference TRBV11-2 and TRBJ1-2): EAGVAQSPRYKIIEKRQSVAFWCNPISGHATLYWYQQILGQGPKLLIQFQNNGVVDDSQLPKDRFSAERLKGVDSTLKIQPAKLEDSAVYLCASSTRGTLNYGYTFGSGTRLTVV.